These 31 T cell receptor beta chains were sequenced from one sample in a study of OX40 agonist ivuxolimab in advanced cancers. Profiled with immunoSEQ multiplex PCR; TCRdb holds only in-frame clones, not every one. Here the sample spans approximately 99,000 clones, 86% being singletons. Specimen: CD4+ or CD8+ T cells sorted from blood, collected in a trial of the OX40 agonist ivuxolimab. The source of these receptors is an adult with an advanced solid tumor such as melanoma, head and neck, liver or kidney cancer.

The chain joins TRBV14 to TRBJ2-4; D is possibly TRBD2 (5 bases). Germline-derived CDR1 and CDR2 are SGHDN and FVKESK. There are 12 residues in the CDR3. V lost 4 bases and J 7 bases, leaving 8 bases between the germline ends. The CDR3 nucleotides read TGTGCCAGCAGCCCGGGATGGAACATTCAGTACTTC. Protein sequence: CASSPGWNIQYF.

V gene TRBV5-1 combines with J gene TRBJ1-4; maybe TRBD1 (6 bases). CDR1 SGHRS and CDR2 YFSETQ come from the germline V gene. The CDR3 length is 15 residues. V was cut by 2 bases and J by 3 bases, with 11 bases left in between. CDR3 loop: CASSFTGTSNEKLFF. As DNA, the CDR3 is TGCGCCAGCAGCTTCACCGGGACATCTAATGAAAAACTGTTTTTT. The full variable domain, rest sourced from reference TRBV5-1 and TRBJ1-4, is KAGVTQTPRYLIKTRGQQVTLSCSPISGHRSVSWYQQTPGQGLQFLFEYFSETQRNKGNFPGRFSGRQFSNSRSEMNVSTLELGDSALYLCASSFTGTSNEKLFFGSGTQLSVL.

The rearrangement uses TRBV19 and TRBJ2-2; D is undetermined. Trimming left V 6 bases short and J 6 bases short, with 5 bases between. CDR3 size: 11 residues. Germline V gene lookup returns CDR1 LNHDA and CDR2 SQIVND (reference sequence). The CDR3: CASSRAGELFF. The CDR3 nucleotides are TGTGCCAGTAGCCGGGCCGGGGAGCTGTTTTTT. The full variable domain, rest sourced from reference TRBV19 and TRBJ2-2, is DGGITQSPKYLFRKEGQNVTLSCEQNLNHDAMYWYRQDPGQGLRLIYYSQIVNDFQKGDIAEGYSVSREKKESFPLTVTSAQKNPTAFYLCASSRAGELFFGEGSRLTVL.

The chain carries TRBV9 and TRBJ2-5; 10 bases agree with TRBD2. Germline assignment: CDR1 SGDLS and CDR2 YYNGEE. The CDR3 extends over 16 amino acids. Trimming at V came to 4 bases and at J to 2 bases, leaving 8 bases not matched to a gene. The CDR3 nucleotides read TGTGCCAGCAGCCCCCGTGCTAGCGGGGGACAAGAGACCCAGTACTTC. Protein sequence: CASSPRASGGQETQYF.

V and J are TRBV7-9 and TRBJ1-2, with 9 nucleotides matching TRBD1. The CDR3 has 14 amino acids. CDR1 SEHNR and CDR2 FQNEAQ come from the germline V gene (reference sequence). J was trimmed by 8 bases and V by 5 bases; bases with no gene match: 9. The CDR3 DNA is TGTGCCAGCAGCGCGGGGACAGGGCTGGACGGCTACACCTTC. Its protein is CASSAGTGLDGYTF.

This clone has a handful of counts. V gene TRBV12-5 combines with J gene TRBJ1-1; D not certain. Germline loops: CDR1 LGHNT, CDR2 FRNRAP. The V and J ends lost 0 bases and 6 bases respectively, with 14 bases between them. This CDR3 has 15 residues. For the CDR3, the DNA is TGTGCTAGTGGTTTGGTAGGTACTCAAAGAGCTGAAGCTTTCTTT. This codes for CASGLVGTQRAEAFF.

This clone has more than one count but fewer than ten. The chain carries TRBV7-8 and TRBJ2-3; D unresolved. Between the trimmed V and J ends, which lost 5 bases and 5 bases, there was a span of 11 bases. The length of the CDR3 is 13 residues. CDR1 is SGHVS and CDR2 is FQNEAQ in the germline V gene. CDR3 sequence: CASSPPAEDTQYF. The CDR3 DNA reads TGTGCCAGCAGCCCCCCGGCGGAAGATACGCAGTATTTT.

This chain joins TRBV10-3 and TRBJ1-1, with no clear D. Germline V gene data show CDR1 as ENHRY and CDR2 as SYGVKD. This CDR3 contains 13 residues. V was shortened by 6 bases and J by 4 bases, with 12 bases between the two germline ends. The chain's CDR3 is CAISSVLTTEAFF. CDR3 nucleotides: TGTGCCATCAGCTCGGTGCTTACCACTGAAGCTTTCTTT.

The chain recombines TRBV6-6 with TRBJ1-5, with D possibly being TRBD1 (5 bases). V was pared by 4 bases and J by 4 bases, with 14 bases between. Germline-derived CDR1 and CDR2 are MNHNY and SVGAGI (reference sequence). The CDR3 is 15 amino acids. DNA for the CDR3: TGTGCCAGCAGTTCCCTCCTGGGGGGGAATCAGCCCCAGCATTTT. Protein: CASSSLLGGNQPQHF.

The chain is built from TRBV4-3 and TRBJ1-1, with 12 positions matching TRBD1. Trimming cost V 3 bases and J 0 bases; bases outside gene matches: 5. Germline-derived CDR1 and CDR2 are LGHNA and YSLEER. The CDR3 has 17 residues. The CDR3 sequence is CASSQGQGARLNTEAFF. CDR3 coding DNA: TGCGCCAGCAGCCAGGGACAGGGGGCGCGTCTGAACACTGAAGCTTTCTTT.

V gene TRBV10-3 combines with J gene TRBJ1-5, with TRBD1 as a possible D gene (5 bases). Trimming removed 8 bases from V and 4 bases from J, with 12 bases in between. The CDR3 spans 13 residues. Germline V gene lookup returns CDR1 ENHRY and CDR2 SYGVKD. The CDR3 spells CAIGGTGNQPQHF. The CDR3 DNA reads TGTGCCATCGGAGGGACGGGGAATCAGCCCCAGCATTTT.

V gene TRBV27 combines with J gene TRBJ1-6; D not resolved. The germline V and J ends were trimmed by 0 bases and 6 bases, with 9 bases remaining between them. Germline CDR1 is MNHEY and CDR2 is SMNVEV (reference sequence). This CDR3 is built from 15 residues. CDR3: CASSLSEGFNSPLHF. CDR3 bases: TGTGCCAGCAGTTTATCGGAGGGTTTTAATTCACCCCTCCACTTT.

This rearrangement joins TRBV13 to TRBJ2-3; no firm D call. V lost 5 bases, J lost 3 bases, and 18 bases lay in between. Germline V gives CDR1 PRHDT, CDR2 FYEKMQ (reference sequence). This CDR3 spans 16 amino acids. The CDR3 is CASSLSTQIGTDTQYF. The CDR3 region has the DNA TGTGCCAGCAGCCTGTCCACCCAAATAGGTACAGATACGCAGTATTTT.

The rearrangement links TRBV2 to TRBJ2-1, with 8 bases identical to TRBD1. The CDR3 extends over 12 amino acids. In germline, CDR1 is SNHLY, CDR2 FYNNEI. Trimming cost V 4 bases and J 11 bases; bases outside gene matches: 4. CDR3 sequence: CASSADRGKQFF. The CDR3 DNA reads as TGTGCCAGCAGTGCCGACAGGGGCAAGCAGTTCTTC. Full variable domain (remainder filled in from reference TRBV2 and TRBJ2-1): EPEVTQTPSHQVTQMGQEVILRCVPISNHLYFYWYRQILGQKVEFLVSFYNNEISEKSEIFDDQFSVERPDGSNFTLKIRSTKLEDSAMYFCASSADRGKQFFGPGTRLTVL.

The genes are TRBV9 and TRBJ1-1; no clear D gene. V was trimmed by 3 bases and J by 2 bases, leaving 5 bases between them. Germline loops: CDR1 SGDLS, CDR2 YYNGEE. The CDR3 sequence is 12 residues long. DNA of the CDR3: TGTGCCAGCAGCGGACCAAACACTGAAGCTTTCTTT. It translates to CASSGPNTEAFF.

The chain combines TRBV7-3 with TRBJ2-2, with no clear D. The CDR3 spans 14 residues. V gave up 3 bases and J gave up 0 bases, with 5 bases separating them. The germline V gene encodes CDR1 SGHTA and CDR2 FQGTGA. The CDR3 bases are TGTGCCAGCAGCTTCGGGCCGAACACCGGGGAGCTGTTTTTT. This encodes CASSFGPNTGELFF.

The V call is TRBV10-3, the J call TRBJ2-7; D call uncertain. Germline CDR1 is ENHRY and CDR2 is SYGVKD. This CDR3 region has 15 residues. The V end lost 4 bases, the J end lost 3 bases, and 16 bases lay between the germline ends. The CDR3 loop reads CAISGVATNLYEQYF. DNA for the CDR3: TGTGCCATCAGTGGAGTCGCCACGAACCTCTACGAGCAGTACTTC.

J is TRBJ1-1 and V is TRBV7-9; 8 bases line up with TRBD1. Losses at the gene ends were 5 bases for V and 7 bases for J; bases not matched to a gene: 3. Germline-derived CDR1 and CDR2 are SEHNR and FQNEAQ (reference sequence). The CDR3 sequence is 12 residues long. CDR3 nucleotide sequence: TGTGCCAGCAGCCTGGGGACAGGTGAAGCTTTCTTT. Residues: CASSLGTGEAFF.

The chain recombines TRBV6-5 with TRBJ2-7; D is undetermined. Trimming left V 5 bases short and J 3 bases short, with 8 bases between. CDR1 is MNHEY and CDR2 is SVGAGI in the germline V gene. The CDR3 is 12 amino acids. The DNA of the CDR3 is TGTGCCAGCAGTGTCAAGGGCTACGAGCAGTACTTC. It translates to CASSVKGYEQYF.

CDR3 region: CASIRTGTGGYEQYF. The DNA of the CDR3 is TGTGCCAGCATCCGAACCGGGACAGGGGGCTACGAGCAGTACTTC. The genes are TRBV6-5 and TRBJ2-7, with 11 bases fitting TRBD1. CDR3 length: 15 amino acids. Looked up from germline, CDR1 is MNHEY and CDR2 is SVGAGI. The junction had 8 bases not matched to a gene; V was cut back by 7 bases and J by 3 bases.

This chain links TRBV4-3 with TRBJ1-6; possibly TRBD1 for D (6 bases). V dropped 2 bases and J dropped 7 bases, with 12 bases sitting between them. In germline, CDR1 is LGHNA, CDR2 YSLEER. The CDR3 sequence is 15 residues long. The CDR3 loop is CASSQQTGVNSPLHF. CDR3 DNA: TGCGCCAGCAGCCAACAGACAGGAGTGAATTCACCCCTCCACTTT.

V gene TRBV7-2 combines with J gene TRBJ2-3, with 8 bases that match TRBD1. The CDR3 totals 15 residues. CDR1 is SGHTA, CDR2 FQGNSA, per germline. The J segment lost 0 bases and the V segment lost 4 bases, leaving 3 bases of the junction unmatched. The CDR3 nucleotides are TGTGCCAGCAGCTCCGGACAGGGAAGCACAGATACGCAGTATTTT. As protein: CASSSGQGSTDTQYF.

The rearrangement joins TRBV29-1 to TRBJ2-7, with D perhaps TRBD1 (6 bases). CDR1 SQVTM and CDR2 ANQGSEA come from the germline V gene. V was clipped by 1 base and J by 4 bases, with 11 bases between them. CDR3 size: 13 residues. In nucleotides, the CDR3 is TGCAGCGTTGAAGGATCGACAGGATACGAGCAGTACTTC. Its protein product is CSVEGSTGYEQYF.

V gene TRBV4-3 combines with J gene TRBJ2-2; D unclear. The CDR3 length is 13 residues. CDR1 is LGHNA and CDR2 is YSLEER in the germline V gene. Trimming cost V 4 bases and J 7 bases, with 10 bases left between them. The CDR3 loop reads CASSRAPRGELFF. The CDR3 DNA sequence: TGCGCCAGCAGCCGGGCCCCCCGCGGGGAGCTGTTTTTT.

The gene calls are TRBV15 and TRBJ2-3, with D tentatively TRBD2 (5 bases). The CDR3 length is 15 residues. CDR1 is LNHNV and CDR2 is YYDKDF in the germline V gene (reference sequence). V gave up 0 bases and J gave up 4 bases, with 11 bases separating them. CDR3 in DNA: TGTGCCACCAGCAGAGATAGCGTATATGCAGATACGCAGTATTTT. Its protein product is CATSRDSVYADTQYF.

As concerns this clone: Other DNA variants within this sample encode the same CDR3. The CDR3: CASSLSTDTQYF. DNA for the CDR3: TGTGCCAGCAGCCTTAGCACAGATACGCAGTATTTT. This chain connects TRBV5-6 to TRBJ2-3; the D is unclear. The CDR3 totals 12 residues. V was shortened by 4 bases and J by 0 bases, with 3 bases between the two germline ends. The germline gives CDR1 SGHDT, CDR2 YYEEEE. The whole variable domain, filled in from reference TRBV5-6 and TRBJ2-3, reads DAGVTQSPTHLIKTRGQQVTLRCSPKSGHDTVSWYQQALGQGPQFIFQYYEEEERQRGNFPDRFSGHQFPNYSSELNVNALLLGDSALYLCASSLSTDTQYFGPGTRLTVL.

CDR3 bases: TGCGCCAGCAGTCCCCCCAGGGCGGTAGTTCTGGTTCCTTACGAGCAGTACTTC. Translated: CASSPPRAVVLVPYEQYF. The chain combines TRBV23-1 with TRBJ2-7, with D perhaps matching TRBD1 (5 bases). TRBV23-1 is flagged as an ORF with uncertain function. The CDR3 has 18 amino acids. V lost 4 bases and J lost 4, with 26 bases in between.

CDR3 sequence reads: CASSSAKGNTGHEAFF. The CDR3 DNA follows: TGTGCCAGCAGCTCGGCGAAGGGGAACACAGGGCATGAAGCTTTCTTT. The V gene is TRBV11-3, the J gene TRBJ1-1; D might be TRBD1 (6 bases). V was clipped by 4 bases and J by 7 bases, with 22 bases between them. This CDR3 is 16 amino acids long. Germline V gives CDR1 SGHNT, CDR2 YENEEA.

CDR3 sequence reads: CASSPLGRGTYNEQFF. The CDR3 bases are TGCGCCAGCAGCCCGCTGGGGCGGGGGACCTACAATGAGCAGTTCTTC. The rearrangement joins TRBV4-1 to TRBJ2-1; 7 nucleotides match TRBD2. V trimming: 4 bases; J trimming: 2 bases; junction bases outside the gene matches: 8. Germline CDR1 and CDR2: MGHRA and YSYEKL. This CDR3 has 16 amino acids.

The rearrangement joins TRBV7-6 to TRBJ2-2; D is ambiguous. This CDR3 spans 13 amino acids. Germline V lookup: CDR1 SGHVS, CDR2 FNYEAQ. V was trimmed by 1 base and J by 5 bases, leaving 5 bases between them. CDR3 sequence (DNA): TGTGCCAGCAGCTTAGTTTTTACCGGGGAGCTGTTTTTT. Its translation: CASSLVFTGELFF.

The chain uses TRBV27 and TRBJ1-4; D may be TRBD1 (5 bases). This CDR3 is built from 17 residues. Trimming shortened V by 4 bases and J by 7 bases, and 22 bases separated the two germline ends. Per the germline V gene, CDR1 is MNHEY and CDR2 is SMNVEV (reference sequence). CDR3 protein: CASSSIRGSTITEKLFF. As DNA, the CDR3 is TGTGCCAGCAGTTCCATCCGGGGCTCAACAATTACTGAAAAACTGTTTTTT.